A single sample gave rise to the 2 T cell receptor beta chains below, sequenced in a study of monozygotic twins with inflammatory bowel disease. From its re-call of the 5' RACE reads, TCRdb lists each CDR3 protein once, without DNA. The sample includes about 330,000 distinct CDR3 sequences. Sequencing input: blood. Source of these receptors: a human donor with ulcerative colitis or Crohn's disease, or a healthy co-twin of an affected twin (not recorded which).

The chain's CDR3 is CASTRGAGYNEQFF. This rearrangement joins TRBV5-6 to TRBJ2-1; the D gene TCRdb calls, TRBD1, cannot be checked with no DNA. The CDR3 length is 14 residues. Germline V CDR1 and CDR2: SGHDT, YYEEEE.

The chain joins TRBV24-1 to TRBJ2-5; TCRdb picks TRBD1, but there is no DNA to check that call. Germline values: CDR1 KGHDR, CDR2 SFDVKD. CDR3 length: 15 residues. The CDR3: CATSDLVAGGETQYF.